Listed below are T cell receptor beta chains from one sample, sequenced in a study of CD8 T cells in ankylosing spondylitis. TCRdb reanalysed the 5' RACE reads using MiXCR and keeps one entry per CDR3 protein. The table shows roughly 90,000 distinct CDR3 sequences, with about 8% occurring only once. Sequenced: blood, either unsorted or a sorted T cell fraction (not recorded which). The receptors were sampled from a male donor with ankylosing spondylitis or in good health (not recorded which). Each CDR3 is given with its conserved first and last residue. A D gene is named only where the DNA matches it firmly. Size is omitted from some rows. Given values are once, few, many or a class for expanded clones.

v_gene,d_gene,j_gene,abundance,CDR3aa,CDR3nt
TRBV7-2,TRBD1,TRBJ1-5,once,CASSSWTGSYSNQPQHF,TGTGCCAGCAGCTCTTGGACAGGGAGTTATAGCAATCAGCCCCAGCATTTT
TRBV9,TRBD2,TRBJ2-7,many,CASSVGISGRIHEQYF,TGTGCCAGCAGCGTGGGGATTAGCGGGAGGATCCACGAGCAGTACTTC
TRBV6-1,NA,TRBJ2-5,many,CASRTQPGLTGWAQYF,TGTGCCAGCAGGACCCAGCCGGGACTAACAGGGTGGGCCCAGTACTTC
TRBV5-1,TRBD2,TRBJ2-3,few,CASSRMWTSGRDTQYF,TGCGCCAGCAGCCGCATGTGGACTAGCGGGAGAGATACGCAGTATTTT
TRBV16,TRBD1,TRBJ1-1,NA,CASSQGQGFYGEAFF,TGTGCCAGCAGCCAGGGACAGGGGTTTTACGGTGAAGCTTTCTTT
TRBV20-1,TRBD2,TRBJ2-1,many,CSAPRLAGSYNEQFF,TGCAGTGCTCCTAGACTAGCGGGTTCCTACAATGAGCAGTTCTTC
TRBV18,NA,TRBJ1-4,many,CASSPNAREKLFF,TGTGCCAGCTCACCAAACGCCCGTGAAAAACTGTTTTTT
TRBV18,NA,TRBJ1-2,few,CASSDGQWQGRYGYTF,TGTGCCAGCTCGGACGGACAGTGGCAGGGGCGATATGGCTACACCTTC
TRBV12-3/TRBV12-4,NA,TRBJ2-3,many,CASTPGTFPDTQYF,TGTGCCAGCACCCCCGGGACTTTTCCAGATACGCAGTATTTT
TRBV6-1,TRBD1,TRBJ2-1,many,CASSPADRGYSYNEQFF,TGTGCCAGCAGCCCCGCGGACAGGGGGTACTCCTACAATGAGCAGTTCTTC
TRBV6-1,NA,TRBJ1-2,many,CASNWLLSYTF,TGTGCCAGCAACTGGTTGCTGAGCTACACCTTC
TRBV5-5,NA,TRBJ1-2,many,CASSLGMGRDYGYTF,TGTGCCAGCAGCTTGGGAATGGGCAGGGACTATGGCTACACCTTC
TRBV20-1,TRBD1,TRBJ1-5,many,CSARQTGAFNQPQHF,TGCAGTGCTAGACAGACAGGGGCCTTTAATCAGCCCCAGCATTTT
TRBV20-1,NA,TRBJ1-4,NA,CSAPDSNEKLFF,TGCAGTGCTCCGGACAGTAATGAAAAACTGTTTTTT
TRBV7-8,NA,TRBJ1-4,many,CASSLEALRVDPEKLFF,TGTGCCAGCAGCTTAGAGGCCCTAAGGGTCGATCCTGAAAAACTGTTTTTT
TRBV7-9,NA,TRBJ2-1,few,CAASPDGEQFF,TGTGCCGCCTCCCCCGACGGCGAGCAGTTCTTC
TRBV20-1,TRBD1,TRBJ2-7,many,CSATGTEYYEQYF,TGCAGTGCTACCGGGACAGAATACTACGAGCAGTACTTC
TRBV25-1,NA,TRBJ2-1,many,CASSEPTGTPLAHEQFF,TGTGCCAGCAGTGAACCGACCGGGACGCCGCTAGCTCATGAGCAGTTCTTC
TRBV28,TRBD2,TRBJ2-2,many,CASSPRTSGGNTGELFF,TGTGCCAGCAGCCCCCGGACTAGCGGGGGCAACACCGGGGAGCTGTTTTTT
TRBV12-3/TRBV12-4,TRBD1,TRBJ1-4,many,CASSFHRGGGEKLFF,TGTGCCAGCAGTTTCCACAGGGGAGGGGGTGAAAAACTGTTTTTT
TRBV5-1,TRBD2,TRBJ2-1,many,CASSTGTTFYNEQFF,TGCGCCAGCAGCACTGGGACTACCTTTTACAATGAGCAGTTCTTC
TRBV14,NA,TRBJ2-1,many,CASSKQGGNEQFF,TGTGCCAGCAGCAAGCAGGGGGGCAATGAGCAGTTCTTC
TRBV20-1,NA,TRBJ2-7,few,CCATEQGGVLYEQYF,TGCTGTGCTACGGAGCAGGGGGGAGTCCTCTACGAGCAGTACTTC
TRBV20-1,NA,TRBJ2-4,many,CSARDPGGRRNIQYF,TGCAGTGCTAGAGACCCGGGGGGCAGGAGAAACATTCAGTACTTC
TRBV20-1,NA,TRBJ1-1,many,CSAEGPPGEAFF,TGCAGTGCTGAGGGTCCCCCAGGGGAGGCTTTCTTT
TRBV2,NA,TRBJ2-1,many,CASSEPDGGLVENNEQFF,TGTGCCAGCAGTGAACCGGACGGGGGTCTAGTGGAGAACAATGAGCAGTTCTTC
TRBV15,NA,TRBJ1-5,many,CATSRDRGNQPQHF,TGTGCCACCAGCAGAGATCGAGGCAATCAGCCCCAGCATTTT
TRBV4-1,NA,TRBJ2-3,many,CASSQDTVGFLGAQQGDTQYF,TGCGCCAGCAGCCAAGACACGGTAGGGTTTCTCGGGGCCCAGCAGGGAGATACGCAGTATTTT
TRBV9,TRBD1,TRBJ1-5,many,CASSGEGQSLPQHF,TGTGCCAGCAGCGGAGAGGGACAGTCTCTACCCCAGCATTTT
TRBV9,TRBD2,TRBJ2-1,many,CASTPSGRNEQFF,TGTGCCAGCACCCCTAGCGGGAGAAATGAGCAGTTCTTC
TRBV7-2,NA,TRBJ1-1,many,CASSLVTGARVTEAFF,TGTGCCAGCAGCTTAGTGACGGGGGCGCGGGTCACTGAAGCTTTCTTT
TRBV18,TRBD1,TRBJ2-7,many,CASSPTGDEQYF,TGTGCCAGCTCACCGACAGGGGACGAGCAGTACTTC
TRBV27,NA,TRBJ2-1,many,CASSLSRQNEQFF,TGTGCCAGCAGTTTATCGCGACAGAATGAGCAGTTCTTC
TRBV12-5,TRBD2,TRBJ2-7,many,CASGLAGLANEQYF,TGTGCTAGTGGTTTGGCGGGACTAGCAAACGAGCAGTACTTC
TRBV19,NA,TRBJ1-1,few,CASSIDLWAEAFF,TGTGCCAGTAGTATAGATTTGTGGGCTGAAGCTTTCTTT
TRBV7-2,NA,TRBJ2-3,many,CASSPKTGGAADTQYF,TGTGCCAGCAGCCCGAAGACGGGCGGCGCGGCAGATACGCAGTATTTT
TRBV5-5,NA,TRBJ1-2,many,CASSFAEGYTF,TGTGCCAGCAGCTTCGCTGAAGGCTACACCTTC
TRBV6-5,TRBD2,TRBJ2-5,many,CASSYSPSGVQETQYF,TGTGCCAGCAGTTACTCGCCGAGCGGGGTACAAGAGACCCAGTACTTC
TRBV5-1,NA,TRBJ2-1,many,CASSLDPNEQFF,TGCGCCAGCAGCTTGGATCCAAATGAGCAGTTCTTC
TRBV6-2/TRBV6-3,TRBD2,TRBJ2-3,many,CASSYGGTSGPSTQYF,TGTGCCAGCAGTTACGGAGGGACTAGCGGGCCCAGTACGCAGTATTTT
TRBV25-1,NA,TRBJ2-5,many,CASSAADQETQYF,TGTGCCAGCAGTGCGGCAGACCAAGAGACCCAGTACTTC
TRBV5-1,NA,TRBJ2-2,many,CASRPGQGNAGELFF,TGCGCCAGCAGGCCGGGGCAGGGGAACGCCGGGGAGCTGTTTTTT
TRBV4-1,TRBD2,TRBJ2-4,many,CASSQLLAGRNIQYF,TGCGCCAGCAGCCAACTACTAGCGGGAAGAAACATTCAGTACTTC
TRBV12-3/TRBV12-4,NA,TRBJ1-2,many,CASSLAGFGYTF,TGTGCCAGCAGTTTAGCTGGGTTTGGCTACACCTTC
TRBV12-3/TRBV12-4,TRBD2,TRBJ2-7,many,CASSLGAGVPYEQYF,TGTGCCAGCAGTTTAGGGGCGGGGGTGCCCTACGAGCAGTACTTC
TRBV6-1,NA,TRBJ1-5,many,CASAGFQPQHF,TGTGCCAGCGCAGGGTTTCAGCCCCAGCATTTT
TRBV5-1,NA,TRBJ2-2,many,CASSWNIGRTNTGELFF,TGCGCCAGCAGCTGGAATATCGGGCGGACGAACACCGGGGAGCTGTTTTTT
TRBV7-2,TRBD2,TRBJ2-7,many,CASSPTGGSSYEQYF,TGTGCCAGCAGCCCAACGGGGGGTAGCTCCTACGAGCAGTACTTC
TRBV4-3,NA,TRBJ2-1,NA,CASRPGQYNEQFF,TGCGCCAGCAGGCCTGGGCAGTACAATGAGCAGTTCTTC
TRBV12-3/TRBV12-4,NA,TRBJ1-2,NA,CASSDPGAYGYTF,TGTGCCAGCAGCGACCCGGGGGCCTATGGCTACACCTTC
TRBV10-3,NA,TRBJ2-2,many,CAINPGSGAGELFF,TGTGCCATCAACCCCGGGAGTGGAGCCGGGGAGCTGTTTTTT
TRBV3-1,TRBD1,TRBJ1-5,many,CASSQTQGNQPQHF,TGTGCCAGCAGCCAAACACAGGGGAATCAGCCCCAGCATTTT
TRBV7-2,NA,TRBJ2-6,NA,CASRYSPSGANVLTF,TGTGCCAGCAGATACTCACCCTCGGGGGCCAACGTCCTGACTTTC
TRBV2,NA,TRBJ2-7,few,CASEQQGRYEQYF,TGTGCCAGCGAGCAACAGGGGAGGTACGAGCAGTACTTC
TRBV19,TRBD1,TRBJ1-5,many,CASTGTGAHQPQHF,TGTGCCAGTACCGGGACAGGGGCTCATCAGCCCCAGCATTTT
TRBV14,NA,TRBJ1-2,many,CASSQQAGANYGYTF,TGTGCCAGCAGCCAACAGGCAGGAGCTAACTATGGCTACACCTTC
TRBV7-6,NA,TRBJ2-7,NA,CASSFSGREDEQYF,TGTGCCAGCAGCTTTTCCGGCAGGGAAGACGAGCAGTACTTC